This T cell receptor (beta chain) was observed in a study of cytomegalovirus exposure and HLA in healthy donors. This clone has more than one count but fewer than ten. The CDR3 runs 18 residues. Trimming removed 7 bases at V and 0 bases at J, with 24 bases between. Germline-derived CDR1 and CDR2 are MGHRA and YSYEKL. The PCR made use of 60 Vbeta and 13 Jbeta primers. This table comes from immunoSEQ multiplex PCR, and its TCRdb copy is limited to in-frame clones, with some not included. The sample contains around 150,000 clones, less than 85% of which appear only once. The origin of this receptor is a man between 60 and 70 years old in good health and CMV-seronegative. Sequenced material: PBMCs. The V call is TRBV4-1, the J call TRBJ1-1; possible D gene TRBD1, 5 bases. This CDR3 reads CASNSPEKGINMNTEAFF. The CDR3 DNA sequence: TGCGCCAGCAACTCTCCCGAAAAGGGGATTAACATGAACACTGAAGCTTTCTTT.